The sequence of this T cell receptor beta chain was determined in a study of blood T cell repertoires in COVID-19. Study at large: Acute and convalescent COVID-19 samples came from the United States, Italy and Spain.

Per the authors' pipeline: Amplified reference gene primers provided the basis for estimating nucleated cell counts. Data came from immunoSEQ multiplex PCR; TCRdb stores just in-frame clones and leaves some out. For V, J and clone size, that table is used; D and trimming come from the DNA. The sample holds more than 300,000 clones, approximately 88% seen once. The source is a young man who had recovered from COVID-19. The sample comprised peripheral blood.

CDR3 sequence: CASSLGPARSEQYF. As DNA, the CDR3 is TGTGCCAGCAGCTTAGGGCCCGCAAGATCCGAGCAGTACTTC. J is TRBJ2-7 and V is TRBV11-2; D is ambiguous. V lost 1 base and J 6 bases, leaving 13 bases between the germline ends. The CDR3 totals 14 residues. CDR1 is SGHAT and CDR2 is FQNNGV in the germline V gene. Looking up the rest from reference TRBV11-2 and TRBJ2-7 gives the full variable domain: EAGVAQSPRYKIIEKRQSVAFWCNPISGHATLYWYQQILGQGPKLLIQFQNNGVVDDSQLPKDRFSAERLKGVDSTLKIQPAKLEDSAVYLCASSLGPARSEQYFGPGTRLTVT.